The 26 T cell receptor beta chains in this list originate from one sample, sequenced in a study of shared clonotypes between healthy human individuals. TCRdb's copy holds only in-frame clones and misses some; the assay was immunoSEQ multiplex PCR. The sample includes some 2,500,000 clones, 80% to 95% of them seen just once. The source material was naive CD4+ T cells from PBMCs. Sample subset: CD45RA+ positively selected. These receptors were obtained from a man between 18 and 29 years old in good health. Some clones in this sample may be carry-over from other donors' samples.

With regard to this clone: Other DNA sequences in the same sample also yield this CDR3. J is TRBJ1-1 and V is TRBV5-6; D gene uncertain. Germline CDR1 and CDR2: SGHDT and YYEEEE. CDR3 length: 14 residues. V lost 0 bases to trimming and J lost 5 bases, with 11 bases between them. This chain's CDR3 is CASSLDSRWTEAFF. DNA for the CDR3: TGTGCCAGCAGCTTGGACAGCCGTTGGACTGAAGCTTTCTTT.

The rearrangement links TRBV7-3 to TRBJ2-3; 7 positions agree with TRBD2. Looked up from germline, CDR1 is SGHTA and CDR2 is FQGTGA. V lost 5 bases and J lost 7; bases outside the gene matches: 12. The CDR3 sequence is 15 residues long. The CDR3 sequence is CASSLLAGALYTQYF. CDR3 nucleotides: TGTGCCAGCAGCCTGTTGGCGGGAGCATTGTATACGCAGTATTTT.

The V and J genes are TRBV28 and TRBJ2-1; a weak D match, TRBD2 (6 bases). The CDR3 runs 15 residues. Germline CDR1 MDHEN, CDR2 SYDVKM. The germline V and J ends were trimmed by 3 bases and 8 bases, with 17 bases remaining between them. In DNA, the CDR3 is TGTGCCAGCAGTTTTCTAGCCGGAGGGCCGTATGAGCAGTTCTTC. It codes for CASSFLAGGPYEQFF.

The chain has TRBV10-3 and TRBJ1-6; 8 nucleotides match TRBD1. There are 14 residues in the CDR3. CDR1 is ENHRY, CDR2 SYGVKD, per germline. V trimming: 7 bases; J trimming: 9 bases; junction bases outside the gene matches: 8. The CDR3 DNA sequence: TGTGCCATCACCAAGGACAGGGCGGTTTCACCCCTCCACTTT. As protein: CAITKDRAVSPLHF.

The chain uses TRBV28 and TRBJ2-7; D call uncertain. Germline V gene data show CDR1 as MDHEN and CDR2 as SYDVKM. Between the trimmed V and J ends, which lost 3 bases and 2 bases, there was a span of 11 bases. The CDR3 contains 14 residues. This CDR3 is CASSFRSSAYEQYF. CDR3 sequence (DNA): TGTGCCAGCAGTTTCCGTAGCTCAGCCTACGAGCAGTACTTC.

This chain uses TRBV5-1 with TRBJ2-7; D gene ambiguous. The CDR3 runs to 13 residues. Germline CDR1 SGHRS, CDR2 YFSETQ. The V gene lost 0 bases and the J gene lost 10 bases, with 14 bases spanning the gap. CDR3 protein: CASSLDHTTKQYF. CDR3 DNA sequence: TGCGCCAGCAGCTTGGACCACACTACGAAACAGTACTTC.

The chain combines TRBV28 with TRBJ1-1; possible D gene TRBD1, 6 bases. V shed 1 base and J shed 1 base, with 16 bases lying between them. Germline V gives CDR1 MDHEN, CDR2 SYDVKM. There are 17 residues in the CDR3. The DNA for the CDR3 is TGTGCCAGCAGTTTATCCCAGGGGAGGAGGGCGAACACTGAAGCTTTCTTT. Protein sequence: CASSLSQGRRANTEAFF. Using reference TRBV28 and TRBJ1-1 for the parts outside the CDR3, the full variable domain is DVKVTQSSRYLVKRTGEKVFLECVQDMDHENMFWYRQDPGLGLRLIYFSYDVKMKEKGDIPEGYSVSREKKERFSLILESASTNQTSMYLCASSLSQGRRANTEAFFGQGTRLTVV.

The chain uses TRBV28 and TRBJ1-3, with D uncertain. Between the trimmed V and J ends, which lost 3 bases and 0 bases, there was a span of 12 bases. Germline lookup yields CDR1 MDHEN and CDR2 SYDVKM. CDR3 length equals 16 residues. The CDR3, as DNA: TGTGCCAGCAGTTTCCCTCCCAGGAGCTCTGGAAACACCATATATTTT. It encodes CASSFPPRSSGNTIYF.

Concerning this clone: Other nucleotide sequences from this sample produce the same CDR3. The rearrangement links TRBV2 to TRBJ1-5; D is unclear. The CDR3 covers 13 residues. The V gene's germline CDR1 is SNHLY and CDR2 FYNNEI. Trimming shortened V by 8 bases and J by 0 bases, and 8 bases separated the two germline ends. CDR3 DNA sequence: TGTGCCAGCCTTCGGGATAGCAATCAGCCCCAGCATTTT. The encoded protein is CASLRDSNQPQHF.

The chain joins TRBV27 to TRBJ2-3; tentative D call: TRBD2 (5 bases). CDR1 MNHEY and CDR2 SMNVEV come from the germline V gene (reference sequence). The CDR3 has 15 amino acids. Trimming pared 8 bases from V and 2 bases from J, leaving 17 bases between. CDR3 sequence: CASSHGGGLTDTQYF. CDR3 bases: TGTGCCAGCTCTCATGGAGGCGGACTCACAGATACGCAGTATTTT.

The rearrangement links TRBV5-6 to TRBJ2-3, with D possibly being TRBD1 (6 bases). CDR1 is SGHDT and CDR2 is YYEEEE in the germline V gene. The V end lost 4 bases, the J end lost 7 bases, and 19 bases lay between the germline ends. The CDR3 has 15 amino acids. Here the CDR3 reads CASSSPTGPRNTQYF. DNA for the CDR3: TGTGCCAGCAGCAGTCCGACAGGACCACGCAATACGCAGTATTTT.

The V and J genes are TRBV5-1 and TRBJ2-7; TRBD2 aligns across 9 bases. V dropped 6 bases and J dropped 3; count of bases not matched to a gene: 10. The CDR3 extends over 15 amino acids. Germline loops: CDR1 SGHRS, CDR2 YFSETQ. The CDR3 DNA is TGCGCCAGCACAGTCGATAGCGGGAGAGACTACGAGCAGTACTTC. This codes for CASTVDSGRDYEQYF.

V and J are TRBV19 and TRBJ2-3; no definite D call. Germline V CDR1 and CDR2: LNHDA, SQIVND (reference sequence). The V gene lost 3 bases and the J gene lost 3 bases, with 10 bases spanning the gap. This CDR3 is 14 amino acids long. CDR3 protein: CASSMPGWTDTQYF. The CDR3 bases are TGTGCCAGTAGTATGCCGGGTTGGACAGATACGCAGTATTTT.

Here the CDR3 reads CASTLGAGQAGEQYF. Written as DNA, the CDR3 is TGTGCCAGCACCCTCGGGGCTGGACAGGCGGGCGAGCAGTACTTC. The gene calls are TRBV7-9 and TRBJ2-7, with 7 bases lining up with TRBD1. There are 15 residues in the CDR3. Germline V gene lookup returns CDR1 SEHNR and CDR2 FQNEAQ (reference sequence). V shed 7 bases and J 6 bases; nucleotides not matched to a gene: 15.

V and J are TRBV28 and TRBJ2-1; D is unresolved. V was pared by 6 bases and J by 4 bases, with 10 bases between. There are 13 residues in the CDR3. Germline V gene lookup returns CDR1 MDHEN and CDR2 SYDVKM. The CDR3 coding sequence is TGTGCCAGCAGAGGAAGGAGTTACAATGAGCAGTTCTTC. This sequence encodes CASRGRSYNEQFF.

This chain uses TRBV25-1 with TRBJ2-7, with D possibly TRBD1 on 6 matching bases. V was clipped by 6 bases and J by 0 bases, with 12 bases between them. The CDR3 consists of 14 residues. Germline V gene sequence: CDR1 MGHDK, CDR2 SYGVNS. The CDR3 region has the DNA TGTGCCAGCAGGGTCCGGGACAACTCCTACGAGCAGTACTTC. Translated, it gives CASRVRDNSYEQYF.

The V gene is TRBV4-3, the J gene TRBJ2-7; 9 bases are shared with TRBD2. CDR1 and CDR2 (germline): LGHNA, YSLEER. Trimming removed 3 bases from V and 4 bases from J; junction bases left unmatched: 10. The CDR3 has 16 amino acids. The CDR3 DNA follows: TGCGCCAGCAGCCAGGTTAGCGGGAGCGGGTATTACGAGCAGTACTTC. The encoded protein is CASSQVSGSGYYEQYF.

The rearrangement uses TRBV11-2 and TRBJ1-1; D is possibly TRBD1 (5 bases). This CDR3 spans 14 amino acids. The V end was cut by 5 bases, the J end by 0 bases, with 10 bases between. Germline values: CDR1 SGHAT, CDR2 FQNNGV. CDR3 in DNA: TGTGCCAGCAGCGTGACAGCCATGAACACTGAAGCTTTCTTT. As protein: CASSVTAMNTEAFF.

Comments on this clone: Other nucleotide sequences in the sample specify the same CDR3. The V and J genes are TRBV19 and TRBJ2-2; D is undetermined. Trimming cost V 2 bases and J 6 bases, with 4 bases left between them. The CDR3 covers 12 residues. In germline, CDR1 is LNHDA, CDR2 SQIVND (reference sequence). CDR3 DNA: TGTGCCAGTAGTATACCTCCCGGGGAGCTGTTTTTT. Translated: CASSIPPGELFF.

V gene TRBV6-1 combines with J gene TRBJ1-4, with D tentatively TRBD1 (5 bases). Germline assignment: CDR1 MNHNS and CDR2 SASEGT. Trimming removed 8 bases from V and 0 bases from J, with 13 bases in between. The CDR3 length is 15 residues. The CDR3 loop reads CASGRQHATNEKLFF. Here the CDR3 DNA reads TGTGCCAGCGGTAGACAGCACGCAACTAATGAAAAACTGTTTTTT.

Here the CDR3 reads CASSQGGRDYGYTF. Here the CDR3 DNA reads TGTGCCAGCAGCCAGGGGGGCAGGGACTATGGCTACACCTTC. The chain joins TRBV7-9 to TRBJ1-2; the match to TRBD1 covers 7 bases. V lost 5 bases and J lost 3; bases outside the gene matches: 6. Germline CDR1 SEHNR, CDR2 FQNEAQ (reference sequence). The CDR3 covers 14 residues.

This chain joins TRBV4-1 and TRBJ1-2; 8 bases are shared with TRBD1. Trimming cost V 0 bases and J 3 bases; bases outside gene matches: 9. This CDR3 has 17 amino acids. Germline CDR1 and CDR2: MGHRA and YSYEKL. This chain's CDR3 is CASSQDRIKGQDYGYTF. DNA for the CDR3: TGCGCCAGCAGCCAAGACCGTATTAAGGGACAGGACTATGGCTACACCTTC.

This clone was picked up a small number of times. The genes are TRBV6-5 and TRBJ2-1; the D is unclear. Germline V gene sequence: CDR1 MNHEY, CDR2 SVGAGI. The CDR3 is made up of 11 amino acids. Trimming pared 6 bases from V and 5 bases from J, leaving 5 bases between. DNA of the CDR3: TGTGCCAGCAGGCGGAACAATGAGCAGTTCTTC. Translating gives CASRRNNEQFF.

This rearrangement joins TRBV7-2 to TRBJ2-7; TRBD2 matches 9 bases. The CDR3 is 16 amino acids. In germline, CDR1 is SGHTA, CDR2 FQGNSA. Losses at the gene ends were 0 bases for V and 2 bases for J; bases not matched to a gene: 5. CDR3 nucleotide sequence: TGTGCCAGCAGCTTAGCCTCCAGCGGGAGGACCTACGAGCAGTACTTC. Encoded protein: CASSLASSGRTYEQYF.

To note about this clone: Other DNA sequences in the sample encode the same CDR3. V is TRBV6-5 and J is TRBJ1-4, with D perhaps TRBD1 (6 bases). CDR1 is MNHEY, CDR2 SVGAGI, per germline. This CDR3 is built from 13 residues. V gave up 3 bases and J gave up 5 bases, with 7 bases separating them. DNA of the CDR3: TGTGCCAGCAGTTATGGGGGCAATGAAAAACTGTTTTTT. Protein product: CASSYGGNEKLFF.

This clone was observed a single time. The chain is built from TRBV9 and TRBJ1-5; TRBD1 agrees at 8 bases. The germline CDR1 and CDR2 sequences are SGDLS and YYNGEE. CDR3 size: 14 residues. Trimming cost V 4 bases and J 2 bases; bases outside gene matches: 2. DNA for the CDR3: TGTGCCAGCAGCCTGACAGGGGGCAATCAGCCCCAGCATTTT. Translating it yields CASSLTGGNQPQHF.